This T cell receptor (beta chain) was sequenced during a study of cytomegalovirus exposure and HLA in healthy donors. Whole-study findings and limits: A previous analysis found most TCR beta V segments productive roughly 87% or roughly 30% of the time.

Points on this clone: Antigen specificity is unknown.

The germline gives CDR1 SGHKS, CDR2 YYEKEE (reference sequence). CDR3 size: 12 residues. Trimming shortened V by 4 bases and J by 7 bases, and 12 bases separated the two germline ends. The PCR was carried out with 60 Vbeta primers and 13 Jbeta primers. Libraries were prepared by immunoSEQ multiplex PCR; TCRdb keeps only in-frame clonotypes and omits some of them. This sample's table reports 100,000 to 150,000 clones. This TCR was sampled from a man aged 35 to 55 in good health and CMV-seronegative. The sequenced sample consisted of PBMCs. The chain carries TRBV5-5 and TRBJ2-7, with D possibly TRBD2 on 5 matching bases. Here the CDR3 reads CASSLRWTEQYF. CDR3 sequence (DNA): TGTGCCAGCAGCCTCCGGTGGACTGAGCAGTACTTC.